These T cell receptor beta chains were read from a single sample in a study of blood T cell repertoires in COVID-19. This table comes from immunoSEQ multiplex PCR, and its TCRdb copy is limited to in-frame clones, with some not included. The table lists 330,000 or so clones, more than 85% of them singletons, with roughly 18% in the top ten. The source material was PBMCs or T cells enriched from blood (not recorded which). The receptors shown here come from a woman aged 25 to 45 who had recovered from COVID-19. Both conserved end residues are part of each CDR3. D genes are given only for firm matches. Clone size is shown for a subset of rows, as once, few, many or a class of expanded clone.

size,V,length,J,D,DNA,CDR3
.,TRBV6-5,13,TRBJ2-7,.,TGTGCCAGCAGTTTGGGGAGCACCTACGAGCAGTACTTC,CASSLGSTYEQYF
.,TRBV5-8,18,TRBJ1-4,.,TGTGCCAGCAGCCTGATCACCAGTTCAGTTGCAACTAATGAAAAACTGTTTTTT,CASSLITSSVATNEKLFF
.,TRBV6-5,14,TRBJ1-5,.,TGTGCCAGCGCCACGGGAATTAGCAATCAGCCCCAGCATTTT,CASATGISNQPQHF
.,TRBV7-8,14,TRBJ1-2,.,TGTGCCAGCAGCTTAGAGGCAGGGCGTACGGGCTACACCTTC,CASSLEAGRTGYTF
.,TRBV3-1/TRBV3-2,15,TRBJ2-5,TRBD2,TGTGCCAGCAAAGTTAGCGGGAGATTCTGGGAGACCCAGTACTTC,CASKVSGRFWETQYF
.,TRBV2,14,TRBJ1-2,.,TGTGCCAGCAGTGGGGCGGCAGGGAACTATGGCTACACCTTC,CASSGAAGNYGYTF
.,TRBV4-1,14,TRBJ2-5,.,TGCGCCAGCAGCCAACCGGGAGCCCCAGGGACCCAGTACTTC,CASSQPGAPGTQYF
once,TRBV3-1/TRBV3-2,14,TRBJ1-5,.,TGTGCCAGCAGCCAAGATACACGGGATCAGCCCCAGCATTTT,CASSQDTRDQPQHF
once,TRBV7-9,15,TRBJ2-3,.,TGTGCCAGCAGCTTAGGGGACTCTGGGGGAGATACGCAGTATTTT,CASSLGDSGGDTQYF
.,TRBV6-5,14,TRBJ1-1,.,TGTGCCAGCAGCGACTCGGGGAGCAACACTGAAGCTTTCTTT,CASSDSGSNTEAFF
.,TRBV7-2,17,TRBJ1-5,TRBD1,TGTGCCAGCAGCCTAGGGACAGGCGGCCGGGGCAATCAGCCCCAGCATTTT,CASSLGTGGRGNQPQHF
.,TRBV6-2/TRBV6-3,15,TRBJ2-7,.,TGTGCCAGCAGCGTGAGACCGGGGGAGGTCTACGAGCAGTACTTC,CASSVRPGEVYEQYF
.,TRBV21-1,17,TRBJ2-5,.,TGTGCCAGCACCCTGACTGGGGCCCTATCTTCGGAAGAGACCCAGTACTTC,CASTLTGALSSEETQYF
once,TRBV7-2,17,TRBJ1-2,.,TGTGCCAGCAGCTTAAACATCAACGCGGGGGCTGGCTATGGCTACACCTTC,CASSLNINAGAGYGYTF
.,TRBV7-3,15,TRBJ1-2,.,TGTGCCAGCAGCCACCCCGGGAGGTTTGCCTATGGCTACACCTTC,CASSHPGRFAYGYTF
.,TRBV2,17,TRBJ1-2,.,TGTGCCAGCAGTGCATCTTGGAGGGGTATGGATAACTATGGCTACACCTTC,CASSASWRGMDNYGYTF
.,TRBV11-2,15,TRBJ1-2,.,TGTGCCAGCAGCTTAGTTGTCGGGGGGTCCTATGGCTACACCTTC,CASSLVVGGSYGYTF
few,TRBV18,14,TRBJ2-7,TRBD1,TGTGCCAGCTCGCCCTGGGACAGCTCCTACGAGCAGTACTTC,CASSPWDSSYEQYF
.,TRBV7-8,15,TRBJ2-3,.,TGTGCCAGCAGCTTAGCGCTTGAGTGGTGGGATACGCAGTATTTT,CASSLALEWWDTQYF
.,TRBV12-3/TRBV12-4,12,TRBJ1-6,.,TGTGCCAGCAGATCGGGGAATTCACCCCTCCACTTT,CASRSGNSPLHF
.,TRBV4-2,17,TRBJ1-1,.,TGTGCCAGCAGCCAAGATAGAGAGGGGGGGTCGAACACTGAAGCTTTCTTT,CASSQDREGGSNTEAFF
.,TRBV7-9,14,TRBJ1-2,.,TGTGCCAGCAGCTTAGAAACTGACAGGTCTTCCTACACCTTC,CASSLETDRSSYTF
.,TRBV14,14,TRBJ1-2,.,TGTGCCAGCAGCCAAGAATTAGCCAGGGAAGGCTACACCTTC,CASSQELAREGYTF
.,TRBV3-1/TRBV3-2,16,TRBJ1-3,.,TGTGCCAGCAGCCAAGTTGGACAGCTCTCTGGAAACACCATATATTTT,CASSQVGQLSGNTIYF
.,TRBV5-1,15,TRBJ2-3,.,TGCGCCAGCAGCTTGGACAGACCTAGCACAGATACGCAGTATTTT,CASSLDRPSTDTQYF
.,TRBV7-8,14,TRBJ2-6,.,TGTGCCAGCAGCTTAGTATCTGGGGCCAACGTCCTGACTTTC,CASSLVSGANVLTF
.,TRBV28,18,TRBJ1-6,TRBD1,TGTGCCAGCAGTTTATCCTTACCGGGACAGGGGGAGAATTCACCCCTCCACTTT,CASSLSLPGQGENSPLHF
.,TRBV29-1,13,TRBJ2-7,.,TGCAGCGTTGTTATAGCGCTCTCCTACGAGCAGTACTTC,CSVVIALSYEQYF
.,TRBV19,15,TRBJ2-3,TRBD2,TGTGCCAGTAGTATCCTAGCGGGAGCAACAGATACGCAGTATTTT,CASSILAGATDTQYF
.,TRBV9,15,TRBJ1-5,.,TGTGCCAGCAGCGTAGACCCAGGGAGCAATCAGCCCCAGCATTTT,CASSVDPGSNQPQHF
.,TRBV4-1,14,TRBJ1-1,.,TGCGCCAGCAGCAGGGGGGGGCTGAACACTGAAGCTTTCTTT,CASSRGGLNTEAFF
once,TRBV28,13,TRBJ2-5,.,TGTGCCAGCAGTTTATCTAGTCAGAAGACCCAGTACTTC,CASSLSSQKTQYF
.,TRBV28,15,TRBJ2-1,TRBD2,TGTGCCAGCAGTTTGTTGGCGGGGGGGGACAATGAGCAGTTCTTC,CASSLLAGGDNEQFF
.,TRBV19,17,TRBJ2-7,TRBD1,TGTGCCAGTAGTAAACGATCCACAGGGGCTCCCCCCTACGAGCAGTACTTC,CASSKRSTGAPPYEQYF
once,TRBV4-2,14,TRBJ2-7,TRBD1,TGTGCCAGCAGCCAACCGACAGGGACCTACGAGCAGTACTTC,CASSQPTGTYEQYF
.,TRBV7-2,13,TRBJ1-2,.,TGTGCCATCACGACATCGGACAGCTATGGCTACACCTTC,CAITTSDSYGYTF
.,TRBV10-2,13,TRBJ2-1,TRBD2,TGCGCCAGCAGGGGGGTTGCGGGAGCTGAGCAGTTCTTC,CASRGVAGAEQFF
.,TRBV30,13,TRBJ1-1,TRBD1,TGTGCCTGGGCCCGGGACAGCAACACTGAAGCTTTCTTT,CAWARDSNTEAFF
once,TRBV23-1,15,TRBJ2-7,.,TGCGCCAGCAGTCAAATCAGCGGTAGCTCCTACGAGCAGTACTTC,CASSQISGSSYEQYF
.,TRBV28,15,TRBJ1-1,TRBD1,TGTGCCAGCAGTAAGGGGACAGGGAGTAACACTGAAGCTTTCTTT,CASSKGTGSNTEAFF
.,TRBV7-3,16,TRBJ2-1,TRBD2,TGTGCCAGCAGCTCCTCGGGACTAGCGGGAATAGGTGAGCAGTTCTTC,CASSSSGLAGIGEQFF
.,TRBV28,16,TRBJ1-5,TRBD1,TGTGCCAGCAGTTTAGGGACAGGTTATAGCAATCAGCCCCAGCATTTT,CASSLGTGYSNQPQHF
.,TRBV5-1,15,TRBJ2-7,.,TGCGCCAGCAGCCAAGAACTAGGGGAGGCTGTACGGCAGTACTTC,CASSQELGEAVRQYF
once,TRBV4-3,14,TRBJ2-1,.,TGCGCCAGCAGCCCTAGCGCAGCCGACAATGAGCAGTTCTTC,CASSPSAADNEQFF
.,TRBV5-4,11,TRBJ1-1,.,TGTCCGGAGAGGTTGAACACTGAAGCTTTCTTT,CPERLNTEAFF
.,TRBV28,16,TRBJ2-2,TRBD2,TGTGCCAGCAGCCTCTCTTCAGCGGGAGAAACCGGGGAGCTGTTTTTT,CASSLSSAGETGELFF
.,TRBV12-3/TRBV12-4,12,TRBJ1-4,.,TGTGCCAGCACCGGGGGGAGAGAAAAACTGTTTTTT,CASTGGREKLFF
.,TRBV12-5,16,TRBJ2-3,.,TGTGCTAGTGGTTTGGTACTCGGGGGACGGGGTGATACGCAGTATTTT,CASGLVLGGRGDTQYF